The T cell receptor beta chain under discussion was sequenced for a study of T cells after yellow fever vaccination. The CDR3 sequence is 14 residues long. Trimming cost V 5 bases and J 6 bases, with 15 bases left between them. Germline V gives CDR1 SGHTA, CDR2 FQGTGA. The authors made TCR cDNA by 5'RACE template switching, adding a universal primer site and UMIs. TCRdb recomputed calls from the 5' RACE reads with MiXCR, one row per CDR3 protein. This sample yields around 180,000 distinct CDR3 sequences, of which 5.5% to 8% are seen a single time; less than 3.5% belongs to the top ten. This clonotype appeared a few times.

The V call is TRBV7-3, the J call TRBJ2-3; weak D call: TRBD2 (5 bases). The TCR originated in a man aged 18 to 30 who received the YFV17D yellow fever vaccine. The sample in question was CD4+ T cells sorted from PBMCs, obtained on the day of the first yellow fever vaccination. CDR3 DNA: TGTGCCAGCAGCCGAGGGCCAGGACCCGATACGCAGTATTTT. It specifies CASSRGPGPDTQYF.